Described below is a single TCR beta chain sequence and its context. Its antigen remains unknown. The V gene lost 5 bases and the J gene lost 0 bases, with 4 bases spanning the gap. This CDR3 has 12 amino acids. Looked up from germline, CDR1 is SGHTA and CDR2 is FQGNSA. Both 60 Vbeta primers and 13 Jbeta primers went into the PCR. Some clones are missing from TCRdb's copy, which holds only in-frame ones; the method was immunoSEQ multiplex PCR. The sample carries 76,000 or so clones, approximately 80% recorded once. This sample is drawn from a study of cytomegalovirus exposure and HLA in healthy donors. The study, taken as a whole, reports: The presence/absence work took it that sequencing depth was about the same across donors.

The TCR was taken from a woman aged 40 to 50 in good health and CMV-seropositive. The sample taken for sequencing was PBMCs. The gene calls are TRBV7-2 and TRBJ1-1; D uncertain. The CDR3 DNA follows: TGTGCCAGCAGCCAGATGAACACTGAAGCTTTCTTT. Protein product: CASSQMNTEAFF.